The T cell receptor (beta chain) described here comes from a study of blood T cell repertoires in COVID-19. Across the study: From the United States, Italy and Spain came samples of acute and convalescent COVID-19. From T cells, B-cell-depleted T cells, or PBMCs came the material, which was cDNA or gDNA.

Germline lookup yields CDR1 LGHNT and CDR2 FRNRAP. The CDR3 consists of 15 residues. V was pared by 5 bases and J by 0 bases, with 5 bases of the junction left unmatched. Produced via immunoSEQ multiplex PCR; TCRdb's table is partial and in-frame only. Among more than 250,000 clones, around 90% were seen once, and the ten largest hold approximately 1.5%. Across under 25 US areas, participants ranged in age from roughly 18 to 95 years. Participants' reported clinical history set cohort assignment. Sequencing input: PBMCs or T cells enriched from blood (not recorded which). The chain combines TRBV12-5 with TRBJ2-7, with 9 bases fitting TRBD1. This TCR was sampled from a woman between 18 and 30 years old with acute COVID-19. The CDR3 bases are TGTGCTAGTGGTATTTACAGGGGGCTCTCCTACGAGCAGTACTTC. This encodes CASGIYRGLSYEQYF. The variable domain in full, with the rest retrieved from reference TRBV12-5 and TRBJ2-7, is DARVTQTPRHKVTEMGQEVTMRCQPILGHNTVFWYRQTMMQGLELLAYFRNRAPLDDSGMPKDRFSAEMPDATLATLKIQPSEPRDSAVYFCASGIYRGLSYEQYFGPGTRLTVT.